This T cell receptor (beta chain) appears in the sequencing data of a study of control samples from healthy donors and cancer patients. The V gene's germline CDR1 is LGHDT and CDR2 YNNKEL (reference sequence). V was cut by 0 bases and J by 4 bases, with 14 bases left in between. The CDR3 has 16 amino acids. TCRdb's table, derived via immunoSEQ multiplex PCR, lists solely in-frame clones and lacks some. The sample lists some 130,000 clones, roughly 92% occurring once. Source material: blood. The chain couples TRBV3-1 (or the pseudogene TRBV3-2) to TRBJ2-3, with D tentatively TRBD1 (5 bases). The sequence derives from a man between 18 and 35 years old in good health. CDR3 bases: TGTGCCAGCAGCCAAGATCTTGGGGCCTTGGCAGATACGCAGTATTTT. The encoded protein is CASSQDLGALADTQYF.